This T cell receptor beta chain appears in the sequencing data of a study of blood T cell repertoires in COVID-19. Study in general: Whether acute or convalescent, the COVID-19 samples came from the United States, Italy and Spain.

The method was immunoSEQ multiplex PCR; TCRdb's version includes in-frame clones alone and lacks a portion of them. The table includes more than 40,000 clones, about 86% detected once. Per the germline V gene, CDR1 is MNHEY and CDR2 is SVGEGT. V lost 3 bases to trimming and J lost 6 bases, with 11 bases between them. This CDR3 contains 13 residues. The receptor comes from a woman between 50 and 59 years old who had recovered from COVID-19. The chain joins TRBV6-2 or TRBV6-3 to TRBJ1-1; D remains ambiguous. Input material: PBMCs or T cells enriched from blood (not recorded which). DNA of the CDR3: TGTGCCAGCAGTTATTTGATGGGAGCTGAAGCTTTCTTT. As protein: CASSYLMGAEAFF.